This T cell receptor (beta chain) was documented in a study of blood T cell repertoires in COVID-19. Turning to the study itself: Whether acute or convalescent, the COVID-19 samples came from the United States, Italy and Spain. Nucleic acid was either cDNA or gDNA, and it came from T cells, B-cell-depleted T cells, or PBMCs.

Trimming took 2 bases from V and 8 from J; bases not matched to a gene: 11. The CDR3 has 16 amino acids. CDR1 LNHNV and CDR2 YYDKDF come from the germline V gene (reference sequence). Source study methods: Amplifying reference gene primers gave estimates of nucleated cell counts. Sequenced by immunoSEQ multiplex PCR; TCRdb stores in-frame clones only, minus some. D and trimming were read from the DNA, whereas the V and J calls and clone size are those reported in that table. The sample holds about 150,000 clones, roughly 80% seen once. The chain is built from TRBV15 and TRBJ2-1; TRBD2 matches 8 bases. The clonotype comes from an elderly man with acute or convalescent COVID-19. Sequenced sample: peripheral blood. Here the CDR3 reads CATSRPSGGLGDEQFF. The DNA of the CDR3 is TGTGCCACCAGCAGACCCAGCGGGGGCCTGGGCGATGAGCAGTTCTTC.